A selection of T cell receptor beta chains follows, all from one sample in a study of shared clonotypes between healthy human individuals. Assay used: immunoSEQ multiplex PCR; TCRdb lists only in-frame clones, some missing. The data show roughly 2,300,000 clones, about 90% seen once. Sequencing was carried out using naive CD4+ T cells from PBMCs. The receptor set was obtained from a man aged 18 to 35 in good health. Some clones in this sample may be carry-over from other donors' samples. CDR3s include the opening cysteine and the closing phenylalanine or tryptophan. The D gene is left open where the match is weak. Clone size is given for some rows only: seen once, a few or many times, or a class if the clone is expanded.

size | D | J | V | CDR3 | DNA
. | TRBD1 | TRBJ1-5 | TRBV5-1 | CASSSGTGGNQPQHF | TGCGCCAGCAGCTCCGGGACAGGGGGCAATCAGCCCCAGCATTTT
. | TRBD1 | TRBJ1-3 | TRBV7-9 | CASSHGQGTTGNTIYF | TGTGCCAGCAGCCATGGACAGGGGACGACTGGAAACACCATATATTTT
. | . | TRBJ1-3 | TRBV5-1 | CASSTGTVGGNTIYF | TGCGCCAGCAGCACGGGGACGGTTGGAGGAAACACCATATATTTT
. | TRBD2 | TRBJ2-3 | TRBV5-1 | CASSTGLAGYTQYF | TGCGCCAGCAGCACGGGACTAGCTGGGTATACGCAGTATTTT
. | . | TRBJ1-2 | TRBV5-6 | CASSLDYSHGYTF | TGTGCCAGCAGCTTGGACTATTCTCATGGCTACACCTTC
once | . | TRBJ1-2 | TRBV30 | CAWRVNYGYTF | TGTGCCTGGAGAGTAAACTATGGCTACACCTTC
. | . | TRBJ2-7 | TRBV7-2 | CASSFGGLGNEQYF | TGTGCCAGCAGCTTTGGTGGCCTGGGGAACGAGCAGTACTTC
. | . | TRBJ2-1 | TRBV10-2 | CASSGGRWPSYNEQFF | TGCGCCAGCAGTGGGGGGCGCTGGCCCTCCTACAATGAGCAGTTCTTC
. | TRBD2 | TRBJ2-7 | TRBV19 | CASSFGTSGDHPYEQYF | TGTGCCAGTAGTTTTGGGACTAGCGGAGACCATCCCTACGAGCAGTACTTC
. | . | TRBJ2-5 | TRBV20-1 | CSAMKGETQYF | TGCAGTGCTATGAAGGGCGAGACCCAGTACTTC
. | . | TRBJ1-4 | TRBV5-1 | CASSLVANEKLFF | TGCGCCAGCAGCTTGGTTGCTAATGAAAAACTGTTTTTT
. | TRBD2 | TRBJ2-2 | TRBV28 | CASSWTSGNTGELFF | TGTGCCAGCAGTTGGACTAGCGGGAACACCGGGGAGCTGTTTTTT
. | TRBD1 | TRBJ2-3 | TRBV30 | CAWSVTGASTDTQYF | TGTGCCTGGAGTGTAACAGGGGCAAGCACAGATACGCAGTATTTT
few | . | TRBJ2-2 | TRBV4-1 | CASSQEGTRGGELFF | TGCGCCAGCAGCCAAGAGGGGACCAGGGGCGGGGAGCTGTTTTTT
few | . | TRBJ1-1 | TRBV4-2 | CASSPTEDRLNTEAFF | TGTGCCAGCAGCCCTACCGAAGACAGATTGAACACTGAAGCTTTCTTT
few | TRBD1 | TRBJ1-1 | TRBV18 | CASSPGQGEEAFF | TGTGCCAGCTCACCAGGACAGGGGGAGGAAGCTTTCTTT
. | . | TRBJ2-1 | TRBV30 | CAWSAASSPYNEQFF | TGTGCCTGGAGTGCAGCTTCCTCCCCTTACAATGAGCAGTTCTTC
. | . | TRBJ1-2 | TRBV27 | CASSLSPLTVRGERGYTF | TGTGCCAGCAGTTTATCCCCCCTAACGGTAAGAGGGGAGCGAGGCTACACCTTC
. | TRBD1 | TRBJ1-1 | TRBV27 | CASRGQLSNTEAFF | TGTGCCAGCAGGGGACAGCTTTCGAACACTGAAGCTTTCTTT
. | . | TRBJ1-5 | TRBV6-1 | CASSEKGSNQPQHF | TGTGCCAGCAGTGAAAAGGGGAGCAATCAGCCCCAGCATTTT
. | . | TRBJ2-7 | TRBV28 | CASSSSLAEQYF | TGTGCCAGCAGTTCATCTCTGGCCGAGCAGTACTTC
. | TRBD2 | TRBJ2-7 | TRBV5-4 | CASSLGALAGVPYEQYF | TGTGCCAGCAGCTTAGGTGCGCTAGCGGGAGTACCCTACGAGCAGTACTTC
once | . | TRBJ1-2 | TRBV7-6 | CASSLKKGYGYTF | TGTGCCAGCAGCTTAAAAAAGGGTTACGGCTACACCTTC
. | TRBD2 | TRBJ2-1 | TRBV6-1 | CASSALAGSYNEQFF | TGTGCCAGCAGTGCATTAGCGGGCTCCTACAATGAGCAGTTCTTC
. | . | TRBJ2-7 | TRBV28 | CASSSQGRDYEQYF | TGTGCCAGCAGTTCGCAGGGCCGCGACTACGAGCAGTACTTC
. | TRBD2 | TRBJ2-2 | TRBV28 | CASSLAGLAGGTGELFF | TGTGCCAGCAGTTTGGCCGGACTAGCGGGAGGGACCGGGGAGCTGTTTTTT
. | . | TRBJ2-2 | TRBV18 | CASSPLQGTGELFF | TGTGCCAGCTCACCACTGCAGGGGACCGGGGAGCTGTTTTTT
. | TRBD1 | TRBJ2-7 | TRBV19 | CASSNRDRSWEQYF | TGTGCCAGTAGTAATAGGGACAGATCCTGGGAGCAGTACTTC
. | TRBD2 | TRBJ2-7 | TRBV5-4 | CASSLGLAGVSEQYF | TGTGCCAGCAGCTTGGGACTAGCGGGAGTTTCAGAGCAGTACTTC
once | . | TRBJ2-7 | TRBV7-9 | CASSPNTNYEQYF | TGTGCCAGCAGCCCTAACACTAACTACGAGCAGTACTTC
. | . | TRBJ2-3 | TRBV7-2 | CASSLLTGGVADTQYF | TGTGCCAGCAGCTTATTGACCGGGGGCGTCGCAGATACGCAGTATTTT
. | . | TRBJ1-1 | TRBV9 | CASSVDRTRSTEAFF | TGTGCCAGCAGCGTAGATCGGACCAGGTCCACTGAAGCTTTCTTT
. | . | TRBJ1-1 | TRBV7-9 | CASSRDTLNTEAFF | TGTGCCAGCAGTCGCGACACTCTGAACACTGAAGCTTTCTTT
once | TRBD1 | TRBJ2-6 | TRBV28 | CASSAGTGGSGANVLTF | TGTGCCAGCTCCGCCGGGACAGGGGGCTCTGGGGCCAACGTCCTGACTTTC
. | TRBD2 | TRBJ2-1 | TRBV18 | CASSPTSGDNEQFF | TGTGCCAGCTCACCGACTAGCGGGGACAATGAGCAGTTCTTC
. | . | TRBJ1-5 | TRBV5-5 | CASSLVAGNQPQHF | TGTGCCAGCAGCTTGGTGGCAGGGAATCAGCCCCAGCATTTT
. | . | TRBJ1-5 | TRBV30 | CAWSGSSQPQHF | TGTGCCTGGAGTGGAAGTAGTCAGCCCCAGCATTTT
. | . | TRBJ2-5 | TRBV20-1 | CSARWQETQYF | TGCAGTGCTAGATGGCAAGAGACCCAGTACTTC
. | . | TRBJ2-6 | TRBV7-3 | CASSAKGRDTLRTGANVLTF | TGTGCCAGCAGCGCAAAGGGCAGGGATACCCTTCGGACTGGGGCCAACGTCCTGACTTTC
. | TRBD1 | TRBJ2-7 | TRBV28 | CASSLGIGTGHYEQYF | TGTGCCAGCAGTTTAGGGATCGGGACAGGGCATTACGAGCAGTACTTC
. | TRBD1 | TRBJ1-1 | TRBV7-9 | CASSPGGRNTEAFF | TGTGCCAGCAGCCCAGGGGGCAGGAACACTGAAGCTTTCTTT
once | TRBD2 | TRBJ2-1 | TRBV29-1 | CSGRLALRGEQFF | TGCAGCGGGAGACTAGCCCTCCGCGGTGAGCAGTTCTTC
. | . | TRBJ1-3 | TRBV6-6 | CASSYVGGGGNTIYF | TGTGCCAGCAGTTACGTCGGGGGGGGTGGAAACACCATATATTTT
. | . | TRBJ1-1 | TRBV5-5 | CASSLMWANLNTEAFF | TGTGCCAGCAGCTTGATGTGGGCCAATTTGAACACTGAAGCTTTCTTT
. | . | TRBJ2-1 | TRBV4-3 | CASSQIGARENEQFF | TGCGCCAGCAGCCAAATAGGAGCCAGGGAAAATGAGCAGTTCTTC
. | . | TRBJ2-5 | TRBV7-8 | CASRTVETQYF | TGTGCCAGCAGGACGGTAGAGACCCAGTACTTC
. | . | TRBJ2-5 | TRBV29-1 | CSVGRETQYF | TGCAGCGTTGGGCGGGAGACCCAGTACTTC
. | TRBD2 | TRBJ2-1 | TRBV5-1 | CASSLAPGLEFEQFF | TGCGCCAGCAGCTTGGCCCCGGGACTAGAGTTTGAGCAGTTCTTC